This is a list of T cell receptor beta chains from one sample in a study of memory CD4+ T cells and cytomegalovirus serostatus. The method was immunoSEQ multiplex PCR; TCRdb's version includes in-frame clones alone and lacks a portion of them. The sample has approximately 70,000 clones, about 80% seen once. Sequencing used memory CD4+ T cells from blood. These receptors were collected from an adult in good health and CMV-seropositive. The CDR3 runs from the conserved cysteine through the conserved F or W. The order of the fields is D gene, J gene, V gene, CDR3 protein. D genes are given only for firm matches.

>NA|TRBJ1-2|TRBV2
CASSIRTNYGYTF
>NA|TRBJ2-1|TRBV7-3
CASSPGFENEQFF
>TRBD1|TRBJ2-1|TRBV6-5
CASSNSGGNEQFF
>NA|TRBJ2-7|TRBV7-8
CASSLGVQGTYEQYF
>NA|TRBJ1-6|TRBV28
CASSYFRTTDPLHF
>NA|TRBJ2-7|TRBV7-9
CASSYGTIPEQYF
>NA|TRBJ1-4|TRBV2
CASSWTATTNEKLFF
>NA|TRBJ1-1|TRBV6-5
CASSPQGKETEAFF
>TRBD2|TRBJ2-1|TRBV7-2
CASSPRTSGFLDEQFF
>NA|TRBJ2-5|TRBV28
CASSADTSQETQYF
>NA|TRBJ2-7|TRBV19
CASSTGAPGEQYF
>NA|TRBJ2-3|TRBV18
CASSPPGLRGETDTQYF
>TRBD1|TRBJ1-2|TRBV2
CASTHSRDRVYTF
>NA|TRBJ2-7|TRBV5-4
CASSLEGYEQYF
>NA|TRBJ1-6|TRBV28
CASRWTVDNSPLHF
>NA|TRBJ1-1|TRBV6-5
CASSYSVAGSTEAFF
>TRBD2|TRBJ2-7|TRBV14
CASSQTLSGTRAEQYF
>NA|TRBJ1-2|TRBV30
CAWSPIPYGYTF
>NA|TRBJ2-5|TRBV18
CASSEGAEGHETQYF
>NA|TRBJ1-1|TRBV30
CAWKGRNTEAFF
>TRBD1|TRBJ1-2|TRBV27
CASSIQGGLFGYTF
>NA|TRBJ1-5|TRBV19
CATQRGDPNGNQPQHF
>NA|TRBJ2-1|TRBV7-9
CASSRQGREQFF
>NA|TRBJ2-3|TRBV5-6
CASSFRGAVTDTQYF
>NA|TRBJ1-6|TRBV18
CASSELGTDSPLHF
>TRBD1|TRBJ1-1|TRBV28
CASSLENRGTFF
>NA|TRBJ1-1|TRBV5-1
CASSLEVGGTEAFF
>NA|TRBJ1-5|TRBV27
CASSLSGGAGLHQPQHF
>TRBD1|TRBJ1-4|TRBV5-5
CASSKTGGDEKLFF
>TRBD1|TRBJ2-7|TRBV6-1
CASRQGGAYEQYF
>NA|TRBJ2-1|TRBV7-2
CASSLTLDEQFF
>TRBD1|TRBJ1-1|TRBV30
CAWSVVSGGGTEAFF